These 21 T cell receptor beta chains originate from one sample sequenced in a study of T cell clones after liver transplantation. Clones were read by immunoSEQ multiplex PCR, and TCRdb kept only the in-frame ones, dropping some. The table records around 100,000 clones, 82% of them present only once. The sequences come from CD4+ T cells from blood, collected before liver transplant. Receptors were obtained from a human donor who received a liver transplant.

The chain uses TRBV16 and TRBJ2-7, with TRBD1 as a possible D gene (5 bases). The germline V gene has CDR1 KGHSY and CDR2 FQNENV. CDR3 size: 12 residues. The V and J ends lost 6 bases and 4 bases respectively, with 10 bases between them. CDR3 sequence reads: CASSQTEYEQYF. The CDR3 nucleotides are TGTGCCAGCAGTCAGACAGAGTACGAGCAGTACTTC. The entire variable domain, with the rest obtained from reference TRBV16 and TRBJ2-7, is as follows: GEEVAQTPKHLVRGEGQKAKLYCAPIKGHSYVFWYQQVLKNEFKFLISFQNENVFDETGMPKERFSAKCLPNSPCSLEIQATKLEDSAVYFCASSQTEYEQYFGPGTRLTVT.

J is TRBJ1-2 and V is TRBV10-1; no clear D. Germline loops: CDR1 WNHNN, CDR2 SYGVQD (reference sequence). V was trimmed by 3 bases and J by 5 bases, leaving 10 bases between them. The CDR3 runs to 13 residues. This CDR3 is CASSDRRDYGYTF. The CDR3 region has the DNA TGCGCCAGCAGTGATCGGAGGGATTATGGCTACACCTTC.

CDR3 in amino acids: CAWGTDTQYF. CDR3 bases: TGTGCCTGGGGCACAGATACGCAGTATTTT. The rearrangement links TRBV30 to TRBJ2-3; the D is unclear. The germline gives CDR1 GTSNPN, CDR2 SVGIG (reference sequence). V gave up 5 bases and J gave up 1 base, with 1 base separating them. The CDR3 sequence is 10 residues long. Complete variable domain (other parts from reference TRBV30 and TRBJ2-3): SQTIHQWPATLVQPVGSPLSLECTVEGTSNPNLYWYRQAAGRGLQLLFYSVGIGQISSEVPQNLSASRPQDRQFILSSKKLLLSDSGFYLCAWGTDTQYFGPGTRLTVL.

This clone has a count of ten or more. J is TRBJ1-3 and V is TRBV5-1; D call uncertain. Germline values: CDR1 SGHRS, CDR2 YFSETQ. V lost 0 bases, J lost 4 bases, and 11 bases lay in between. CDR3 length: 15 residues. The CDR3: CASSLDLGLGNTIYF. As DNA, the CDR3 is TGCGCCAGCAGCTTGGATTTAGGGCTAGGAAACACCATATATTTT. The whole variable domain, filled in from reference TRBV5-1 and TRBJ1-3, reads KAGVTQTPRYLIKTRGQQVTLSCSPISGHRSVSWYQQTPGQGLQFLFEYFSETQRNKGNFPGRFSGRQFSNSRSEMNVSTLELGDSALYLCASSLDLGLGNTIYFGEGSWLTVV.

The CDR3 protein is CASSPRSTRDEQFF. The CDR3 DNA reads as TGTGCCAGCAGCCCAAGGTCAACTAGGGATGAGCAGTTCTTC. This chain uses TRBV27 with TRBJ2-1; tentatively, D is TRBD2 (5 bases). V lost 6 bases and J 8 bases, leaving 17 bases between the germline ends. The CDR3 covers 14 residues. The germline gives CDR1 MNHEY, CDR2 SMNVEV (reference sequence).

This rearrangement joins TRBV28 to TRBJ1-1, with no clear D. V was shortened by 8 bases and J by 1 base, with 5 bases between the two germline ends. Germline CDR1 MDHEN, CDR2 SYDVKM. The CDR3 sequence is 11 residues long. CDR3 nucleotides: TGTGCCAGCGGGGAGAACACTGAAGCTTTCTTT. It translates to CASGENTEAFF.

The chain carries TRBV29-1 and TRBJ1-5; TRBD1 matches at 8 bases. This CDR3 contains 12 residues. V shed 7 bases and J 6 bases; nucleotides not matched to a gene: 5. The germline gives CDR1 SQVTM, CDR2 ANQGSEA. In DNA, the CDR3 is TGCAGCGCAGGGGGCGAGAGTCAGCCCCAGCATTTT. Protein: CSAGGESQPQHF.

CDR3 DNA sequence: TGTGCCTGGAGATTCCGGAACACTGAAGCTTTCTTT. Translating it yields CAWRFRNTEAFF. V gene TRBV30 combines with J gene TRBJ1-1; D is uncertain. The ends were cut back, 3 bases at V and 1 base at J, with 6 bases in the middle. CDR3 size: 12 residues. Germline V CDR1 and CDR2: GTSNPN, SVGIG (reference sequence).

This chain connects TRBV5-6 to TRBJ2-1; 10 nucleotides match TRBD1. J lost 5 bases, V lost 1 base, and 6 bases had no gene match. The germline gives CDR1 SGHDT, CDR2 YYEEEE. The CDR3 runs 16 residues. This CDR3 is CASSLYAGQGNNEQFF. CDR3 nucleotide sequence: TGTGCCAGCAGCTTGTACGCGGGACAGGGGAACAATGAGCAGTTCTTC.

V is TRBV11-2 and J is TRBJ2-7; TRBD1 matches 8 bases. Losses at the gene ends were 2 bases for V and 4 bases for J; bases not matched to a gene: 10. This CDR3 has 16 residues. CDR1 and CDR2 (germline): SGHAT, FQNNGV. CDR3 bases: TGTGCCAGCAGCTTACTGCAGGGGGCTTTGGAATACGAGCAGTACTTC. It codes for CASSLLQGALEYEQYF.

The sample holds a few counts of this clone. The genes are TRBV11-2 and TRBJ1-4, with a tentative D call TRBD1 (6 bases). This CDR3 is built from 14 residues. Trimming cost V 5 bases and J 5 bases, with 12 bases left between them. CDR1 SGHAT and CDR2 FQNNGV come from the germline V gene. The DNA for the CDR3 is TGTGCCAGCAGCCGGGGGCAGTTGAATGAAAAACTGTTTTTT. This sequence encodes CASSRGQLNEKLFF.

V and J are TRBV4-3 and TRBJ2-1; D gene uncertain. The CDR3 covers 14 residues. CDR1 is LGHNA, CDR2 YSLEER, per germline. The V gene lost 0 bases and the J gene lost 6 bases, with 9 bases spanning the gap. The CDR3 loop reads CASSQEIASNEQFF. CDR3 nucleotide sequence: TGCGCCAGCAGCCAAGAAATAGCTTCCAATGAGCAGTTCTTC.

The chain combines TRBV5-1 with TRBJ1-6; TRBD1 agrees at 12 bases. Germline V gene sequence: CDR1 SGHRS, CDR2 YFSETQ. The ends lost 4 bases at V and 13 bases at J; junction bases unmatched: 12. The CDR3 is 16 residues long. In nucleotides, the CDR3 is TGCGCCAGCAGCCCGAACCGGGACAGGGGGCTCCAGCCCCTCCACTTT. This encodes CASSPNRDRGLQPLHF.

V usage is TRBV27 and J usage is TRBJ2-7, with 8 positions matching TRBD2. The ends lost 5 bases at V and 0 bases at J; junction bases unmatched: 6. The CDR3 covers 15 residues. Germline assignment: CDR1 MNHEY and CDR2 SMNVEV (reference sequence). The CDR3 sequence is CASSLSGVSSYEQYF. Here the CDR3 DNA reads TGTGCCAGCAGTCTTAGCGGGGTAAGCTCCTACGAGCAGTACTTC.

This clone showed up just once. The V gene is TRBV2, the J gene TRBJ1-2, with a weak D call TRBD1 (5 bases). The length of the CDR3 is 13 residues. Germline V CDR1 and CDR2: SNHLY, FYNNEI. CDR3 region: CATSREVGLGYTF. The CDR3 nucleotides are TGTGCTACCAGCAGGGAGGTAGGGCTTGGCTACACCTTC.

The chain joins TRBV18 to TRBJ2-1; no clear D gene. CDR1 is KGHSH, CDR2 LQKENI, per germline. V gave up 2 bases and J gave up 0 bases, with 8 bases separating them. This CDR3 region has 15 residues. The CDR3 region has the DNA TGTGCCAGCTCACCAGTCCGCAGCTCCTACAATGAGCAGTTCTTC. Its translation: CASSPVRSSYNEQFF.

The CDR3 spells CASSLGGQSATNEKLFF. The CDR3 DNA reads as TGTGCCAGCAGCTTAGGGGGACAGTCTGCAACTAATGAAAAACTGTTTTTT. V usage is TRBV7-9 and J usage is TRBJ1-4, with 7 bases lining up with TRBD1. V lost 1 base and J lost 0; bases outside the gene matches: 5. Germline V lookup: CDR1 SEHNR, CDR2 FQNEAQ (reference sequence). CDR3 length: 17 amino acids.

The CDR3 coding sequence is TGTGCCAGTAGTATTACAGGGAGGGTTGGCAATCAGCCCCAGCATTTT. Translating it yields CASSITGRVGNQPQHF. The chain employs TRBV19 and TRBJ1-5; TRBD1 might be the D (6 bases). Trimming removed 3 bases at V and 2 bases at J, with 14 bases between. This CDR3 is built from 16 residues. CDR1 is LNHDA, CDR2 SQIVND, per germline (reference sequence).

The chain couples TRBV4-1 to TRBJ2-3; D assignment may be TRBD1 or TRBD2 (5 bases each). Germline CDR1 MGHRA, CDR2 YSYEKL. The length of the CDR3 is 14 residues. Trimming shortened V by 0 bases and J by 4 bases, and 8 bases separated the two germline ends. CDR3 DNA: TGCGCCAGCAGCCAAGATGGGGGTGCAGATACGCAGTATTTT. Translated: CASSQDGGADTQYF.

The V gene is TRBV27, the J gene TRBJ1-3; TRBD1 is a possible D gene (5 bases). The germline V and J ends were trimmed by 6 bases and 0 bases, with 9 bases remaining between them. The CDR3 consists of 14 residues. Germline V gene data show CDR1 as MNHEY and CDR2 as SMNVEV (reference sequence). The CDR3 region has the DNA TGTGCCAGCAGGGGACTGAGCTCTGGAAACACCATATATTTT. This codes for CASRGLSSGNTIYF.

This chain uses TRBV18 with TRBJ2-5; D gene unclear. V was pared by 2 bases and J by 4 bases, with 8 bases between. This CDR3 is built from 13 residues. The V gene's germline CDR1 is KGHSH and CDR2 LQKENI. The CDR3: CASSPKKGETQYF. For the CDR3, the DNA is TGTGCCAGCTCACCAAAAAAGGGAGAGACCCAGTACTTC.